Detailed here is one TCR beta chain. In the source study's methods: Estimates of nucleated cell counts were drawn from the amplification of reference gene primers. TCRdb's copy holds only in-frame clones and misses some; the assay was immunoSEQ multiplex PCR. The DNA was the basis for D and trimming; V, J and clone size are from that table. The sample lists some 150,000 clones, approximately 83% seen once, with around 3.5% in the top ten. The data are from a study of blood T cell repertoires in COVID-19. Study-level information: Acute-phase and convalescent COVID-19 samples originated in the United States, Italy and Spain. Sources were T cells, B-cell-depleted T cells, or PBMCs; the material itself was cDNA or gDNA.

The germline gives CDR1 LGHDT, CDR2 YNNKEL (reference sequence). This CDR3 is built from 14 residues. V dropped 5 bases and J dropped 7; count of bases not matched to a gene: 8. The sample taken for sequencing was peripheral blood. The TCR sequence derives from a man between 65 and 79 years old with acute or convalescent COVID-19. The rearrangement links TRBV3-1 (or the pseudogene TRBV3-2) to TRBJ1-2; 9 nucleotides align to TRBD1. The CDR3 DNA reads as TGTGCCAGCAGCACTTCGACAGGGGGATCTGGCTACACCTTC. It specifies CASSTSTGGSGYTF.